The rows below give T cell receptor beta chains drawn from one sample of a study of blood T cell repertoires in COVID-19. Profiling relied on immunoSEQ multiplex PCR, and the TCRdb table lists in-frame clones only, not all of them. Of approximately 170,000 clones listed, 80% to 95% are singletons. The specimen sequenced was peripheral blood. The receptors shown here come from a woman in her fifties or sixties with COVID-19, enrolled during active disease. CDR3s include the opening cysteine and the closing phenylalanine or tryptophan. The D gene is left open where the match is weak.

d_call | j_call | v_call | cdr3_aa | cdr3_nt
- | TRBJ1-1 | TRBV23-1 | CASSHQVEAFF | TGCGCCAGCAGTCATCAGGTTGAAGCTTTCTTT
- | TRBJ1-4 | TRBV19 | CASSILGNLGNEKLFF | TGTGCCAGTAGTATCCTCGGGAACTTGGGGAATGAAAAACTGTTTTTT
TRBD1 | TRBJ2-7 | TRBV7-6 | CASSLAWDSSYEQYF | TGTGCCAGCAGCTTAGCGTGGGACAGCTCCTACGAGCAGTACTTC
TRBD1 | TRBJ2-1 | TRBV5-1 | CASSSGQGAYNEQFF | TGCGCCAGCAGCTCGGGACAGGGGGCCTACAATGAGCAGTTCTTC
TRBD2 | TRBJ2-5 | TRBV3-1/TRBV3-2 | CASSPASPGLAFRAKETQYF | TGTGCCAGCAGTCCTGCCTCCCCGGGACTAGCGTTTAGGGCGAAGGAGACCCAGTACTTC
TRBD1 | TRBJ1-2 | TRBV7-9 | CASSHSDRDFYGYTF | TGTGCCAGCAGCCATTCGGACAGGGACTTCTATGGCTACACCTTC
- | TRBJ1-5 | TRBV6-4 | CASSEEPSNQPQHF | TGTGCCAGCAGTGAGGAGCCCTCAAATCAGCCCCAGCATTTT
TRBD1 | TRBJ2-1 | TRBV27 | CASKEAGTGVLREQFF | TGTGCCAGCAAAGAAGCCGGGACAGGGGTTCTTCGCGAGCAGTTCTTC
- | TRBJ1-1 | TRBV7-9 | CASSLTEPNTEAFF | TGTGCCAGCAGCTTAACTGAACCGAACACTGAAGCTTTCTTT
TRBD1 | TRBJ2-1 | TRBV5-1 | CASSLGTGSYNEQFF | TGCGCCAGCAGCTTAGGGACAGGCTCCTACAATGAGCAGTTCTTC
TRBD2 | TRBJ2-1 | TRBV19 | CASSTRLAGGNEQFF | TGTGCCAGTAGTACCCGACTAGCGGGGGGTAACGAGCAGTTCTTC
TRBD1 | TRBJ1-5 | TRBV27 | CASSLEGASNQPQHF | TGTGCCAGCAGTTTAGAGGGGGCTAGCAATCAGCCCCAGCATTTT
TRBD1 | TRBJ1-2 | TRBV15 | CATSETGFNYGYTF | TGTGCCACCAGCGAGACAGGGTTTAACTATGGCTACACCTTC
- | TRBJ2-7 | TRBV7-2 | CASSSGLQLGQYF | TGTGCCAGCAGCTCCGGACTCCAGCTGGGGCAGTACTTC
- | TRBJ1-2 | TRBV13 | CASSYQLNYGYTF | TGTGCCAGCAGCTATCAACTTAACTATGGCTACACCTTC
TRBD2 | TRBJ2-1 | TRBV7-9 | CASSSGLERFF | TGTGCCAGCAGCTCCGGACTAGAGCGGTTCTTC